Each of the 31 T cell receptor beta chains below was sequenced from the same sample in a study of blood T cell repertoires in COVID-19. Measured with immunoSEQ multiplex PCR; TCRdb has only the in-frame clones, and not every one. The sample has roughly 310,000 clones; roughly 90% are singletons. The sequencing sample was made of peripheral blood. The receptor source for this set is a woman in her fifties or sixties with active or convalescent COVID-19.

This clone appeared a single time. This sequence joins TRBV19 and TRBJ1-1; TRBD1 is a possible D gene (6 bases). Germline loops: CDR1 LNHDA, CDR2 SQIVND (reference sequence). CDR3 length: 15 amino acids. The germline V and J ends were trimmed by 10 bases and 1 base, with 19 bases remaining between them. Here the CDR3 DNA reads TGTGCCACCGCCTCAGCGGGGGGCAAGAACACTGAAGCTTTCTTT. It is translated as CATASAGGKNTEAFF.

This clone was detected only once. The chain joins TRBV11-1 to TRBJ2-1; 9 bases are shared with TRBD1. V shed 7 bases and J 3 bases; nucleotides not matched to a gene: 4. The CDR3 spans 14 residues. Germline V CDR1 and CDR2: SGHAT, FQDESV (reference sequence). The CDR3 DNA follows: TGTGCCAGCAACTCGGGACAGGGCTACAATGAGCAGTTCTTC. Residues: CASNSGQGYNEQFF.

The chain recombines TRBV2 with TRBJ1-1; D not resolved. Trimming took 7 bases from V and 1 from J, leaving 10 bases between them. Looked up from germline, CDR1 is SNHLY and CDR2 is FYNNEI. CDR3 length: 13 residues. CDR3 bases: TGTGCCAGCACCCGGGTGCCGAACACTGAAGCTTTCTTT. It specifies CASTRVPNTEAFF.

J is TRBJ2-5 and V is TRBV4-3, with TRBD1 as a possible D gene (6 bases). V lost 5 bases to trimming and J lost 2 bases, with 15 bases between them. Germline CDR1 and CDR2: LGHNA and YSLEER. The CDR3 contains 15 residues. As DNA, the CDR3 is TGCGCCAGCAGCAAGGGGGTGGGGGTACAAGAGACCCAGTACTTC. It yields the protein CASSKGVGVQETQYF.

The rearrangement links TRBV24-1 to TRBJ2-2; 13 nucleotides agree with TRBD2. The CDR3 totals 18 residues. After removal of 4 bases from V and 0 bases from J, the junction contained 4 bases not matched to a gene. CDR1 and CDR2 (germline): KGHDR, SFDVKD. The CDR3 here is CATSDQGTSGTNTGELFF. The DNA for the CDR3 is TGTGCCACCAGTGACCAAGGGACTAGCGGGACGAACACCGGGGAGCTGTTTTTT.

The genes are TRBV6-2 or TRBV6-3 and TRBJ2-7; 7 nucleotides match TRBD2. The CDR3 runs to 18 residues. Looked up from germline, CDR1 is MNHEY and CDR2 is SVGEGT. The trim removed 5 bases at V and 0 bases at J, leaving 16 bases unmatched. The CDR3, as DNA: TGTGCCAGCAGTCGGGAGCAGTCCTGGGGGGGATACTCCTACGAGCAGTACTTC. This codes for CASSREQSWGGYSYEQYF.

A few counts support this clone. The chain links TRBV7-9 to TRBJ2-1; 9 nucleotides align to TRBD2. With 4 bases clipped from V and 1 base from J, the junction kept 8 bases outside the gene matches. The CDR3 is 17 residues long. CDR1 and CDR2 (germline): SEHNR, FQNEAQ (reference sequence). The CDR3 DNA sequence: TGTGCCAGCAGCTCAGAAAGCGGGAGGTTTTCCTACAATGAGCAGTTCTTC. Encoded protein: CASSSESGRFSYNEQFF. Looking up the rest from reference TRBV7-9 and TRBJ2-1 gives the full variable domain: DTGVSQNPRHKITKRGQNVTFRCDPISEHNRLYWYRQTLGQGPEFLTYFQNEAQLEKSRLLSDRFSAERPKGSFSTLEIQRTEQGDSAMYLCASSSESGRFSYNEQFFGPGTRLTVL.

The chain recombines TRBV7-2 with TRBJ2-1; the match to TRBD2 covers 7 bases. The CDR3 is 17 amino acids. Germline CDR1 SGHTA, CDR2 FQGNSA. V lost 1 base, J lost 5 bases, and 11 bases stayed unmatched. CDR3: CASSLVGAGAGHNEQFF. The CDR3 DNA reads as TGTGCCAGCAGCTTAGTAGGCGCGGGAGCAGGCCACAATGAGCAGTTCTTC.

CDR3 sequence reads: CASSQGTLNSPLHF. In DNA form, the CDR3 reads TGTGCCAGCAGTCAGGGGACACTTAATTCACCCCTCCACTTT. The chain couples TRBV3-1 (or the pseudogene TRBV3-2) to TRBJ1-6, with D perhaps matching TRBD1 (6 bases). The germline gives CDR1 LGHDT, CDR2 YNNKEL (reference sequence). V dropped 6 bases and J dropped 6 bases, with 12 bases sitting between them. The CDR3 is 14 residues long.

This clone was recorded once. V gene TRBV4-3 combines with J gene TRBJ2-1; D might be TRBD2 (5 bases). CDR3 length: 15 amino acids. Germline V CDR1 and CDR2: LGHNA, YSLEER. The V end lost 3 bases, the J end lost 5 bases, and 14 bases lay between the germline ends. The CDR3 DNA is TGCGCCAGCAGCCAGAGGGCTTTTTCTGACAATGAGCAGTTCTTC. Its translation is CASSQRAFSDNEQFF.

The J gene is TRBJ2-7, the V gene TRBV4-1, with TRBD2 identical over 9 bases. The germline gives CDR1 MGHRA, CDR2 YSYEKL. Trimming took 4 bases from V and 7 from J; bases not matched to a gene: 23. The CDR3 sequence is 19 residues long. The CDR3 DNA follows: TGCGCCAGCAGCCCACCGGCGGGCCTAGCGGGACGGCAATTGCTGGAGCAGTACTTC. It encodes CASSPPAGLAGRQLLEQYF.

The chain carries TRBV11-2 and TRBJ1-6, with a possible D match to TRBD1 (5 bases). Between the trimmed V and J ends, which lost 0 bases and 7 bases, there was a span of 10 bases. Germline V CDR1 and CDR2: SGHAT, FQNNGV. This CDR3 is built from 15 residues. The CDR3 loop is CASSLDQGLNSPLHF. CDR3 coding DNA: TGTGCCAGCAGCTTAGATCAGGGCCTAAATTCACCCCTCCACTTT.

This rearrangement joins TRBV19 to TRBJ1-2; D is perhaps TRBD1 (6 bases). Trimming removed 5 bases from V and 0 bases from J, with 13 bases in between. Germline V gene sequence: CDR1 LNHDA, CDR2 SQIVND (reference sequence). The CDR3 loop spans 15 amino acids. Here the CDR3 reads CASSHGTIPNYGYTF. The CDR3 coding sequence is TGTGCCAGTAGTCACGGGACAATTCCTAACTATGGCTACACCTTC.

The V gene is TRBV4-2, the J gene TRBJ2-1; D might be TRBD2 (6 bases). CDR1 LGHNA and CDR2 YNFKEQ come from the germline V gene. Trimming cost V 2 bases and J 5 bases, with 25 bases left between them. This CDR3 region has 19 residues. CDR3 coding DNA: TGTGCCAGCAGCCAATTGGCTAGCGTAGCCGTGTTCCTCAACAATGAGCAGTTCTTC. Translation gives CASSQLASVAVFLNNEQFF.

This clone was seen a handful of times. V usage is TRBV2 and J usage is TRBJ2-3; weak D call: TRBD2 (6 bases). The CDR3 runs 14 residues. Trimming cost V 6 bases and J 0 bases, with 10 bases left between them. Germline V CDR1 and CDR2: SNHLY, FYNNEI. The CDR3 DNA sequence: TGTGCCAGCAGCGGGGGACTGAGCACAGATACGCAGTATTTT. It yields the protein CASSGGLSTDTQYF.

J is TRBJ1-1 and V is TRBV7-2; TRBD1 might be the D (5 bases). The CDR3 runs 14 residues. Deletions cut 3 bases from V and 0 bases from J, with 8 bases between. Germline V CDR1 and CDR2: SGHTA, FQGNSA. The CDR3 DNA reads as TGTGCCAGCAGCTTCTCCAGGGTGAACACTGAAGCTTTCTTT. It is translated as CASSFSRVNTEAFF.

V and J are TRBV5-5 and TRBJ1-2; no clear D gene. Trimming pared 5 bases from V and 8 bases from J, leaving 16 bases between. This CDR3 contains 13 residues. Per germline, CDR1 SGHKS and CDR2 YYEKEE (reference sequence). DNA for the CDR3: TGTGCCAGCAGGGGTGAGAGGGCCTTAGGCTACACCTTC. Translated, it gives CASRGERALGYTF.

Only a few counts were recorded for this clone. V gene TRBV7-6 combines with J gene TRBJ2-1; 7 positions match TRBD2. The germline V gene encodes CDR1 SGHVS and CDR2 FNYEAQ. CDR3 size: 15 residues. V lost 5 bases to trimming and J lost 7 bases; unmatched junction nucleotides: 11. The CDR3 DNA reads as TGTGCCAGCAGCACTGGACGGGCGGGAGCAAATGAGCAGTTCTTC. It codes for CASSTGRAGANEQFF.

V is TRBV7-9 and J is TRBJ1-2; 7 nucleotides line up with TRBD1. CDR3 length equals 19 residues. Germline V gene sequence: CDR1 SEHNR, CDR2 FQNEAQ (reference sequence). V lost 1 base, J lost 6 bases, and 20 bases stayed unmatched. The CDR3 DNA is TGTGCCAGCAGCTTAGATGGGGCCGACAGGGAGGTTCGTCAAGATGGCTACACCTTC. The encoded protein is CASSLDGADREVRQDGYTF.

V gene TRBV6-4 combines with J gene TRBJ2-1, with TRBD2 identical over 10 bases. This CDR3 has 15 amino acids. With V trimmed by 1 base and J by 7 bases, 4 bases remained unmatched. CDR1 MRHNA and CDR2 SNTAGT come from the germline V gene. The CDR3 loop reads CASSDWPSGSNEQFF. CDR3 bases: TGTGCCAGCAGTGACTGGCCTAGCGGGAGTAATGAGCAGTTCTTC.

The gene calls are TRBV2 and TRBJ1-2; no clear D gene. CDR3 length: 13 amino acids. Germline lookup yields CDR1 SNHLY and CDR2 FYNNEI. Between the trimmed V and J ends, which lost 9 bases and 5 bases, there was a span of 16 bases. Here the CDR3 reads CARRRTGMYGYTF. In DNA form, the CDR3 reads TGTGCCAGAAGGAGGACGGGGATGTATGGCTACACCTTC.

The gene calls are TRBV4-1 and TRBJ2-1, with 11 nucleotides matching TRBD2. This CDR3 has 16 residues. Germline V CDR1 and CDR2: MGHRA, YSYEKL. V shed 4 bases and J 5 bases; nucleotides not matched to a gene: 7. The CDR3 DNA reads as TGCGCCAGCAGCCGAATTAGCGGGGGGGCGAACAATGAGCAGTTCTTC. It encodes CASSRISGGANNEQFF.

V is TRBV7-2 and J is TRBJ1-1, with D maybe TRBD1 (5 bases). Germline CDR1 and CDR2: SGHTA and FQGNSA. Trimming removed 5 bases at V and 1 base at J, with 14 bases between. CDR3 length: 15 amino acids. CDR3 nucleotides: TGTGCCAGCAGCAAAAGTGAGACAGCGAACACTGAAGCTTTCTTT. Translation: CASSKSETANTEAFF.

The chain joins TRBV5-6 to TRBJ2-3; perhaps TRBD2 as D (6 bases). Deletions cut 4 bases from V and 7 bases from J, with 16 bases between. From germline, CDR1 is SGHDT and CDR2 YYEEEE. This CDR3 spans 14 amino acids. CDR3 protein: CASSRSDSGYTQYF. CDR3 in DNA: TGTGCCAGCAGCAGATCCGACAGCGGGTATACGCAGTATTTT.

The genes are TRBV11-1 and TRBJ2-7; D unresolved. The germline V gene has CDR1 SGHAT and CDR2 FQDESV (reference sequence). The CDR3 loop spans 14 amino acids. The germline V and J ends were trimmed by 2 bases and 9 bases, with 17 bases remaining between them. The CDR3 coding sequence is TGTGCCAGCAGCTTAAGGATAAGGCAGGTCGCGCAGTACTTC. Translating gives CASSLRIRQVAQYF.

In its sample, this clone was seen once. The J gene is TRBJ1-2, the V gene TRBV18; D is ambiguous. Between the trimmed V and J ends, which lost 3 bases and 1 base, there was a span of 15 bases. The CDR3 extends over 16 amino acids. CDR1 KGHSH and CDR2 LQKENI come from the germline V gene. CDR3 in DNA: TGTGCCAGCTCACCCAATATACAGCCGGATAACTATGGCTACACCTTC. It yields the protein CASSPNIQPDNYGYTF. The whole variable domain, remainder taken from reference TRBV18 and TRBJ1-2, is NAGVMQNPRHLVRRRGQEARLRCSPMKGHSHVYWYRQLPEEGLKFMVYLQKENIIDESGMPKERFSAEFPKEGPSILRIQQVVRGDSAAYFCASSPNIQPDNYGYTFGSGTRLTVV.

The rearrangement uses TRBV7-3 and TRBJ1-2, with 8 bases aligning to TRBD1. This CDR3 contains 17 residues. Trimming cost V 4 bases and J 4 bases; bases outside gene matches: 14. Germline assignment: CDR1 SGHTA and CDR2 FQGTGA. Here the CDR3 DNA reads TGTGCCAGCAGCTCCGGGACAGGATCATTTTCACCCTATGGCTACACCTTC. Translated, it gives CASSSGTGSFSPYGYTF.

This sequence joins TRBV5-1 and TRBJ1-3; the D is unclear. V was trimmed by 5 bases and J by 2 bases, leaving 5 bases between them. This CDR3 spans 12 amino acids. Germline CDR1 is SGHRS and CDR2 is YFSETQ. The DNA of the CDR3 is TGCGCCAGCAGTGACACTGGAAACACCATATATTTT. Amino acid sequence: CASSDTGNTIYF. Together with reference TRBV5-1 and TRBJ1-3, the CDR3 gives the full variable domain: KAGVTQTPRYLIKTRGQQVTLSCSPISGHRSVSWYQQTPGQGLQFLFEYFSETQRNKGNFPGRFSGRQFSNSRSEMNVSTLELGDSALYLCASSDTGNTIYFGEGSWLTVV.

V and J are TRBV4-1 and TRBJ1-1, with D tentatively TRBD1 (5 bases). There are 15 residues in the CDR3. V was clipped by 0 bases and J by 3 bases, with 11 bases between them. In germline, CDR1 is MGHRA, CDR2 YSYEKL. The CDR3 protein is CASSQEAGLDTEAFF. Here the CDR3 DNA reads TGCGCCAGCAGCCAAGAGGCAGGGTTGGACACTGAAGCTTTCTTT.

This clone was seen more than once but under ten times. The chain has TRBV18 and TRBJ2-7; TRBD1 matches at 9 bases. There are 15 residues in the CDR3. Trimming took 3 bases from V and 2 from J; bases not matched to a gene: 5. Germline V lookup: CDR1 KGHSH, CDR2 LQKENI. This CDR3 is CASSPMTGGTYEQYF. DNA for the CDR3: TGTGCCAGCTCACCTATGACAGGGGGTACCTACGAGCAGTACTTC.

As for this clone: The identical CDR3 is also encoded by other nucleotide sequences in the sample. This chain links TRBV18 with TRBJ1-6; TRBD1 matches 9 bases. Germline V gene data show CDR1 as KGHSH and CDR2 as LQKENI. The V gene end was trimmed by 3 bases and the J gene end by 7 bases; junction bases not matched to a gene: 1. The CDR3 is 14 residues long. CDR3 loop: CASSPGQGNSPLHF. Written as DNA, the CDR3 is TGTGCCAGCTCACCCGGACAGGGGAATTCACCCCTCCACTTT.